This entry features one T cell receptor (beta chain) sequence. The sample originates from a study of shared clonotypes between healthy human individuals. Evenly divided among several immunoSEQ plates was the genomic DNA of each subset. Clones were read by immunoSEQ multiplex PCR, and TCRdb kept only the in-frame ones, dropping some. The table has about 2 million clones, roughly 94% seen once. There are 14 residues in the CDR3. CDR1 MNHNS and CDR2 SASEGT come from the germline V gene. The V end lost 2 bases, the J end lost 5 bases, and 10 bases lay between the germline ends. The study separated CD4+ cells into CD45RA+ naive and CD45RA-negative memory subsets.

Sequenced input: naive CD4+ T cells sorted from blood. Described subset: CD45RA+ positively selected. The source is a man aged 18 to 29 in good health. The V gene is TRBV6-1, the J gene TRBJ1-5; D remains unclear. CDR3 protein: CASSENSRHQPQHF. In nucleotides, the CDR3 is TGTGCCAGCAGTGAAAACAGTAGGCATCAGCCCCAGCATTTT.